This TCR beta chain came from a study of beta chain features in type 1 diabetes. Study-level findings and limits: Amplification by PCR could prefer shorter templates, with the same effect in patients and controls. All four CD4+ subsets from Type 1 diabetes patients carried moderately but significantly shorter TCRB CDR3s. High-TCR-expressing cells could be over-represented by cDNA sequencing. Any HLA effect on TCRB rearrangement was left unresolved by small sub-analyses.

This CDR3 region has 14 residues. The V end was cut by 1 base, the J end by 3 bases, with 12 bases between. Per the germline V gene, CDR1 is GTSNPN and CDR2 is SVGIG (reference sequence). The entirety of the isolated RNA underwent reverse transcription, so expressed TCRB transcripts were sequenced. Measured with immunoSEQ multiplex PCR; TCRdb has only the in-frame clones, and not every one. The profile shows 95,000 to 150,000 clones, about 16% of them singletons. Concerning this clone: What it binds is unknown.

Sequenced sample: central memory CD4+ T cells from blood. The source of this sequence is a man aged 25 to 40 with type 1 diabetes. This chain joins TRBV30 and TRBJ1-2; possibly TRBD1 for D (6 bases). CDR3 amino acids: CAWSGIQGHYGYTF. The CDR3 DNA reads TGTGCCTGGAGTGGTATACAGGGCCACTATGGCTACACCTTC.